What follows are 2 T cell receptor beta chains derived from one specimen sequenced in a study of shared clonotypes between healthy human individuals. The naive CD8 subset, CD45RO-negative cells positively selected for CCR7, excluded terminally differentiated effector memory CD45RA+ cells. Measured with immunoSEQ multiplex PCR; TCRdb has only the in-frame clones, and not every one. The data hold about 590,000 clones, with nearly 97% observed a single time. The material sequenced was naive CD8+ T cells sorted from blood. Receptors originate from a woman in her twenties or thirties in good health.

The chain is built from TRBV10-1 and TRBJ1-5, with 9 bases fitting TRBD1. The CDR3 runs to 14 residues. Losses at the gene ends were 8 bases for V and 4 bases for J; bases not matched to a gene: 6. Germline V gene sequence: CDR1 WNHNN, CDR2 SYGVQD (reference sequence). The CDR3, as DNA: TGCGCCAGCTGGGGGACAGGGCGAAATCAGCCCCAGCATTTT. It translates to CASWGTGRNQPQHF.

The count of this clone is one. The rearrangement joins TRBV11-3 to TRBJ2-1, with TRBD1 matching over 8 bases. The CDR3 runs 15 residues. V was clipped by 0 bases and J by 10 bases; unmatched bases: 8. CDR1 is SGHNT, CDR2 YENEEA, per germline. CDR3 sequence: CASSLETGVRTEQFF. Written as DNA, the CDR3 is TGTGCCAGCAGCTTAGAGACAGGGGTTCGTACGGAGCAGTTCTTC.